This note documents a single T cell receptor (beta chain) sequence. Its antigen is still unknown. Isolation of CD4+ T cells took place after about ten days of culture. Absence of prior SARS-CoV-2 infection characterized the vaccine recipients, who showed negative nucleocapsid antibodies. Cultures had half their medium replaced with IL-2 medium on days 3 and 7. The CDR3 runs to 14 residues. Trimming removed 5 bases at V and 1 base at J, with 12 bases between. Germline V gene data show CDR1 as SGHVS and CDR2 as FQNEAQ. The sample comes from a study of vaccination effects on CD4 cells after COVID-19. Study in general: Pools of viral peptides were used by the ViraFEST assay to expand antigen-specific CD4+ T cells ahead of sequencing. General study points: Cross-reactivity toward common cold coronaviruses was confined to only 1 of 255 vaccine-induced clones in healthy vaccinees.

Clones were sequenced by immunoSEQ multiplex PCR, and TCRdb holds only the in-frame ones, with some missing. The table records around 30,000 clones, approximately 70% of them present only once. This specimen was CD4+ T cells from PBMCs cultured without peptide, taken before COVID-19 vaccination. The V gene is TRBV7-8, the J gene TRBJ2-7; D gene uncertain. This receptor was taken from a human donor who received a COVID-19 vaccine. For the CDR3, the DNA is TGTGCCAGCAGCACCGCGAGATTGTCCTACGAGCAGTACTTC. It yields the protein CASSTARLSYEQYF.